This TCR beta chain was recorded in a study of cytomegalovirus exposure and HLA in healthy donors. Germline V gives CDR1 MNHNS, CDR2 SASEGT. Trimming removed 6 bases from V and 4 bases from J, with 10 bases in between. The CDR3 is made up of 12 amino acids. PCR employed 60 Vbeta and 13 Jbeta primers. TCRdb keeps only in-frame clones here, not all; method: immunoSEQ multiplex PCR. The sample comprises 170,000 or so clones, roughly four fifths of which are singletons, and roughly 1.5% rests with the top ten. The rearrangement links TRBV6-1 to TRBJ2-7, with no clear D. The source is a man in his fifties or sixties in good health and CMV-seronegative. Sequencing was performed on PBMCs. This CDR3 reads CASSLGGYEQYF. CDR3 in DNA: TGTGCCAGCAGCCTAGGTGGGTACGAGCAGTACTTC.